Following are 18 T cell receptor beta chains from one sample sequenced in a study of cytomegalovirus exposure and HLA in healthy donors. PCR used 60 Vbeta primers and 13 Jbeta primers. Using immunoSEQ multiplex PCR, the repertoire was profiled, and TCRdb retains in-frame clones only, with some absent. This sample has tens of thousands of clones, with 60% to 85% found just once. The sample was PBMCs. These receptors were collected from a woman aged 40 to 50 in good health and CMV-seropositive.

The CDR3 sequence: CASSLAGGSYTQYF. CDR3 DNA: TGTGCCAGCAGCTTGGCGGGAGGGTCTTATACGCAGTATTTT. This chain joins TRBV5-4 and TRBJ2-3; 8 positions agree with TRBD2. This CDR3 spans 14 amino acids. CDR1 SGHNT and CDR2 YYREEE come from the germline V gene (reference sequence). Unmatched junction bases numbered 4, after V lost 0 bases and J lost 7 bases.

This clone was counted once. This chain joins TRBV28 and TRBJ1-2; D gene uncertain. With 3 bases removed from V and 6 bases from J, the gap between germline ends came to 17 bases. This CDR3 contains 15 residues. In germline, CDR1 is MDHEN, CDR2 SYDVKM. CDR3 DNA sequence: TGTGCCAGCAGTTTGCGCAGGATCCTTTCCAATGGCTACACCTTC. Its protein is CASSLRRILSNGYTF.

The chain recombines TRBV9 with TRBJ1-3, with D maybe TRBD1 (5 bases). Germline values: CDR1 SGDLS, CDR2 YYNGEE. The CDR3 runs 15 residues. Trimming shortened V by 3 bases and J by 0 bases, and 10 bases separated the two germline ends. The CDR3 is CASSGGGSSGNTIYF. The CDR3 DNA follows: TGTGCCAGCAGCGGGGGCGGCAGCTCTGGAAACACCATATATTTT.

This clone ranks as large. V is TRBV27 and J is TRBJ2-3, with TRBD2 matching over 11 bases. The CDR3 covers 19 residues. The V segment lost 6 bases and the J segment 2 bases; nucleotides outside the gene matches: 16. Looked up from germline, CDR1 is MNHEY and CDR2 is SMNVEV (reference sequence). CDR3 residues: CASRGLAGGPWIFTDTQYF. Here the CDR3 DNA reads TGTGCCAGCAGGGGATTAGCGGGAGGGCCCTGGATTTTCACAGATACGCAGTATTTT.

Here the CDR3 DNA reads TGCGCCAGCAGCCAAGAGCACACCAGGGGGGCCTATGGCTACACCTTC. It translates to CASSQEHTRGAYGYTF. This chain joins TRBV4-1 and TRBJ1-2, with 7 positions matching TRBD1. CDR1 is MGHRA and CDR2 is YSYEKL in the germline V gene. With 0 bases clipped from V and 4 bases from J, the junction kept 8 bases outside the gene matches. The CDR3 runs to 16 residues.

V usage is TRBV6-5 and J usage is TRBJ2-2; 7 bases line up with TRBD2. The V gene's germline CDR1 is MNHEY and CDR2 SVGAGI. CDR3 length equals 14 residues. V gave up 1 base and J gave up 6 bases; unmatched junction bases: 2. The CDR3 protein is CASSYLGGAGELFF. The CDR3 DNA follows: TGTGCCAGCAGTTACTTGGGGGGGGCCGGGGAGCTGTTTTTT.

The chain couples TRBV5-1 to TRBJ1-5; 7 nucleotides agree with TRBD1. Germline CDR1 is SGHRS and CDR2 is YFSETQ. The ends lost 0 bases at V and 7 bases at J; junction bases unmatched: 7. This CDR3 is 15 amino acids long. The CDR3 sequence: CASSLVAGGNQPQHF. CDR3 coding DNA: TGCGCCAGCAGCTTGGTTGCAGGGGGTAACCAGCCCCAGCATTTT.

This chain links TRBV4-1 with TRBJ1-1, with D unclear. The CDR3 length is 15 residues. V lost 1 base to trimming and J lost 4 bases, with 13 bases between them. The germline V gene has CDR1 MGHRA and CDR2 YSYEKL. The CDR3 DNA sequence: TGCGCCAGCAGCCAAGTGGGAGGTACCGGCACTGAAGCTTTCTTT. As protein: CASSQVGGTGTEAFF.

The rearrangement uses TRBV6-5 and TRBJ2-1; D is perhaps TRBD1 (7 bases). V lost 4 bases, J lost 4 bases, and 17 bases lay in between. The CDR3 is made up of 16 amino acids. The germline V gene encodes CDR1 MNHEY and CDR2 SVGAGI. The CDR3 spells CASSSSGARGYNEQFF. In DNA form, the CDR3 reads TGTGCCAGCAGTTCCTCGGGGGCCAGGGGGTACAATGAGCAGTTCTTC.

This sequence joins TRBV15 and TRBJ1-1, with 9 bases lining up with TRBD1. The CDR3 loop spans 17 amino acids. V lost 2 bases and J lost 7; bases outside the gene matches: 14. Germline values: CDR1 LNHNV, CDR2 YYDKDF (reference sequence). Here the CDR3 reads CATSRYPQDRGAGEAFF. The CDR3 bases are TGTGCCACCAGCAGATACCCTCAGGACAGGGGAGCTGGTGAAGCTTTCTTT. Using reference TRBV15 and TRBJ1-1 for the parts outside the CDR3, the full variable domain is DAMVIQNPRYQVTQFGKPVTLSCSQTLNHNVMYWYQQKSSQAPKLLFHYYDKDFNNEADTPDNFQSRRPNTSFCFLDIRSPGLGDTAMYLCATSRYPQDRGAGEAFFGQGTRLTVV.

The chain carries TRBV21-1 and TRBJ1-5; the table's TRBD1 call for D was not verified on the DNA. TRBV21-1 is flagged as a pseudogene. This CDR3 spans 14 amino acids. The CDR3 DNA reads TGTGCCAGCAGCACCCGACAGGGCTATCAGCCCCAGCATTTT. It yields the protein CASSTRQGYQPQHF.

This chain uses TRBV9 with TRBJ1-5; 9 bases match TRBD1. V lost 3 bases and J lost 4; bases outside the gene matches: 2. Germline-derived CDR1 and CDR2 are SGDLS and YYNGEE. The CDR3 is made up of 14 amino acids. The CDR3 loop reads CASSAGTGNQPQHF. In DNA, the CDR3 is TGTGCCAGCAGCGCCGGGACAGGGAATCAGCCCCAGCATTTT.

This sequence joins TRBV7-9 and TRBJ1-1; D not resolved. V shed 6 bases and J shed 7 bases, with 18 bases lying between them. The CDR3 runs 14 residues. The germline gives CDR1 SEHNR, CDR2 FQNEAQ (reference sequence). The CDR3 sequence is CASREENAYHEAFF. DNA for the CDR3: TGTGCCAGCAGGGAGGAAAACGCCTATCATGAAGCTTTCTTT.

This chain joins TRBV30 and TRBJ2-6, with D uncertain. The CDR3 spans 13 residues. Germline CDR1 is GTSNPN and CDR2 is SVGIG (reference sequence). V lost 3 bases, J lost 1 base, and 4 bases lay in between. DNA of the CDR3: TGTGCCTGGAGATTATCTGGGGCCAACGTCCTGACTTTC. This gives the protein CAWRLSGANVLTF.

This clone has a handful of counts. The gene calls are TRBV27 and TRBJ2-7, with 8 nucleotides matching TRBD2. Germline loops: CDR1 MNHEY, CDR2 SMNVEV (reference sequence). The ends lost 3 bases at V and 4 bases at J; junction bases unmatched: 5. The CDR3 has 14 residues. CDR3 sequence reads: CASSLLAGRYEQYF. The CDR3 DNA reads TGTGCCAGCAGTTTGCTAGCGGGTCGTTACGAGCAGTACTTC.

The genes are TRBV5-6 and TRBJ2-7, with 10 bases identical to TRBD2. V shed 3 bases and J 0 bases; nucleotides not matched to a gene: 3. There are 15 residues in the CDR3. Per the germline V gene, CDR1 is SGHDT and CDR2 is YYEEEE. The chain's CDR3 is CASSSGTSASYEQYF. DNA for the CDR3: TGTGCCAGCAGCTCTGGGACTAGCGCCTCCTACGAGCAGTACTTC.

The chain is built from TRBV2 and TRBJ2-7, with TRBD1 as a possible D gene (7 bases). The CDR3 runs to 13 residues. The germline V and J ends were trimmed by 7 bases and 4 bases, with 14 bases remaining between them. CDR1 and CDR2 from the germline V gene are SNHLY and FYNNEI. CDR3 sequence: CASKGQGGYEQYF. CDR3 nucleotides: TGTGCCAGCAAAGGGCAGGGGGGTTACGAGCAGTACTTC.

Within the sample, this clone is medium-sized. The chain is built from TRBV19 and TRBJ2-7, with 8 bases identical to TRBD1. Trimming at V came to 6 bases and at J to 0 bases, leaving 4 bases not matched to a gene. CDR1 LNHDA and CDR2 SQIVND come from the germline V gene (reference sequence). The CDR3 totals 14 residues. The CDR3 coding sequence is TGTGCCAGTAGCGGGGGACAGGTCTCCTACGAGCAGTACTTC. Amino acid sequence: CASSGGQVSYEQYF.